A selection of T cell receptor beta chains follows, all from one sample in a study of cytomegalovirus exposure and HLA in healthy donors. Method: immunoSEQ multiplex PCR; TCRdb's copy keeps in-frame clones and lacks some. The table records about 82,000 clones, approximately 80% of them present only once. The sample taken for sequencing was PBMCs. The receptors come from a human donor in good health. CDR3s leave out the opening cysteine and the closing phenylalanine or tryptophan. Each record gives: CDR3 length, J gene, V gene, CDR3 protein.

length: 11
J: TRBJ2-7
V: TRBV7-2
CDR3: ASSLDAAGEQY

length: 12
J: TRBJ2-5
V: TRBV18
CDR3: ASSPPEVDETQY

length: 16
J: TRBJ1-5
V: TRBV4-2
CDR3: ASSQDLQGADSNQPQH

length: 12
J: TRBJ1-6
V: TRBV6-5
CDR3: ASRWDRGGSPLH

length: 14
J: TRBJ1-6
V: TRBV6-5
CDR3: ASSYVVTGVGSPLH

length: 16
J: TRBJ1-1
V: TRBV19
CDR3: ASSTPGQGPRGSTEAF

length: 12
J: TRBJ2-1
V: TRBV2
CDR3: ASSVWAGHSEQF

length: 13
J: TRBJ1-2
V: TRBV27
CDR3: ASSFLGQGNYGYT

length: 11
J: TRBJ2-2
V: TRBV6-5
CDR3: ASRKGGTGELF

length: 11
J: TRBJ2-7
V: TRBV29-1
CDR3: SVYFPLSYEQY

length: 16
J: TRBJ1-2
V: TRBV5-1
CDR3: ASSLAHRTGARNYGYT

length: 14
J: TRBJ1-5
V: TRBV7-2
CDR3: ASSLIVWGEGQPQH

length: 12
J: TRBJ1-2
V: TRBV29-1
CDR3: SVEGQGMYYGYT

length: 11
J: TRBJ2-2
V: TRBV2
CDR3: ASRGGGGGELF

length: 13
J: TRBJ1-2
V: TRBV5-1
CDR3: ASSSTGQGLYGYT

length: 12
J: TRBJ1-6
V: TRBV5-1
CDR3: ASSLNPQNSPLH

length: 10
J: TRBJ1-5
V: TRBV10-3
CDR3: AIRGNNQPQN

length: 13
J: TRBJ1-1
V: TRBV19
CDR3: ASMNLGAGNTEAF

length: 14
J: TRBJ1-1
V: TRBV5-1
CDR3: ASSPRQGAVFTEAF

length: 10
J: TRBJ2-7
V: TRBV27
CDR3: ASSSVSYEQY

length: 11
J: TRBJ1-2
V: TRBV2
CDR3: ASSEVPGQGAS

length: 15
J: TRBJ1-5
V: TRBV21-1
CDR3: ASSKVGPGGSNQPQH

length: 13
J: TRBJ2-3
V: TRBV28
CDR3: ASSPAGTSTDTQY

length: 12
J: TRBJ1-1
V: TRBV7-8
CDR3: ASSPNRFVTEAF

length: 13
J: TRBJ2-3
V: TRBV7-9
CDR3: ASSARLTGKDTQY

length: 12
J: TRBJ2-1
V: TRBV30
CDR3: AWSQGVPYNEQF

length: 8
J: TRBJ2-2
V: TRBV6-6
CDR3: ASGEGGLF

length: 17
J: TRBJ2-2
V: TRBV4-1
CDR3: ASSQRGDSGGENTGELF

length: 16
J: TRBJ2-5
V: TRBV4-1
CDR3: ASSQAPGGALPQETQY

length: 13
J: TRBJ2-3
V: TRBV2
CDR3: ASNLDRESTDTQY

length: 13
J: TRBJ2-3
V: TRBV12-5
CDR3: ASGLVLVGTDTQY

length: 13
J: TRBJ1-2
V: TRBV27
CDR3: ASSSIGQGTHGYT

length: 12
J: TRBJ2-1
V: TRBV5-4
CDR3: ASSLDGGRNEQF

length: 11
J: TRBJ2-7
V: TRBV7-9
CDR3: ASSRGEAYEQY

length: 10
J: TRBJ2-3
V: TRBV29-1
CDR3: SVDRVTDTQY

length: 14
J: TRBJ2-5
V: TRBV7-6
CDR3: ASSLVPAGAGETQY

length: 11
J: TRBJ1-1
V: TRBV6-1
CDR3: ASRQGGNTEAF

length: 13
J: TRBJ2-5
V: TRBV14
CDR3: ASSQQEGAGETQY

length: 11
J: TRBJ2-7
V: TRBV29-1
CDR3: SVEAQDSYEQY

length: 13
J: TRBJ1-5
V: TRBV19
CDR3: ASKRSTSSNQPQH